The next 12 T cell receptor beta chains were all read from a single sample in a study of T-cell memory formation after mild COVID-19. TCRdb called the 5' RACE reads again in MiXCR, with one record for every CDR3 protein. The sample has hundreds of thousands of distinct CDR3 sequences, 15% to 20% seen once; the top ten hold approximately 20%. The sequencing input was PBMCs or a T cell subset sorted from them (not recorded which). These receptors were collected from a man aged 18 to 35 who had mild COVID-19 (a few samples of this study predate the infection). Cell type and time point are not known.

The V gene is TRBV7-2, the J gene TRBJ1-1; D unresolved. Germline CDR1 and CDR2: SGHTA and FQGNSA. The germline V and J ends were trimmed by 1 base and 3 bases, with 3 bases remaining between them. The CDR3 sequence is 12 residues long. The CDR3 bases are TGTGCCAGCAGCTTAGGATACACTGAAGCTTTCTTT. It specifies CASSLGYTEAFF.

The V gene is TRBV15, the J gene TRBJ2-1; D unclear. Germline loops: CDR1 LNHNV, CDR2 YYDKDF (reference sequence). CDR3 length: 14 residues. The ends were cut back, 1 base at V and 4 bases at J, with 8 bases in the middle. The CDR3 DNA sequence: TGTGCCACCAGCAGAGTAGAGGCGTACAATGAGCAGTTCTTC. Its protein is CATSRVEAYNEQFF.

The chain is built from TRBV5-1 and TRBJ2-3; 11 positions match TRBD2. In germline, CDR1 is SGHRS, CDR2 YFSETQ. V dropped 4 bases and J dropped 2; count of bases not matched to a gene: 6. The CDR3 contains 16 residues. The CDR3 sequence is CASSTPLAGDTDTQYF. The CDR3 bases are TGCGCCAGCAGCACGCCACTAGCGGGGGACACAGATACGCAGTATTTT.

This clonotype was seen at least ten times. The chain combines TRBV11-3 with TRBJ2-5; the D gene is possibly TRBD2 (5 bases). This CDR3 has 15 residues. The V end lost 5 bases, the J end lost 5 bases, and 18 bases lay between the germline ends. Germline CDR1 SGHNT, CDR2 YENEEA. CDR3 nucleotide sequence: TGTGCCAGCAGCCAAGGTCTTCGGGGTTGGGAGACCCAGTACTTC. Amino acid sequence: CASSQGLRGWETQYF.

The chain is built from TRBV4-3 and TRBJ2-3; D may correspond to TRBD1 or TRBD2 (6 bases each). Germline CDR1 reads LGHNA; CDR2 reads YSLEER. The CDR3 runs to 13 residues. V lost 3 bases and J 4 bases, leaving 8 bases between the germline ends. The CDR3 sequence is CASSQRGADTQYF. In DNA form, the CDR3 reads TGCGCCAGCAGCCAGAGGGGGGCAGATACGCAGTATTTT.

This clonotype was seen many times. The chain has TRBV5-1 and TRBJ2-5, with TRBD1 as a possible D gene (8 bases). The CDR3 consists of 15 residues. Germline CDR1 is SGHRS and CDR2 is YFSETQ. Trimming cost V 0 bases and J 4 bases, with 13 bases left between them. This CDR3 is CASSLVTGGAETQYF. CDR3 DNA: TGCGCCAGCAGCTTGGTTACAGGGGGGGCAGAGACCCAGTACTTC.

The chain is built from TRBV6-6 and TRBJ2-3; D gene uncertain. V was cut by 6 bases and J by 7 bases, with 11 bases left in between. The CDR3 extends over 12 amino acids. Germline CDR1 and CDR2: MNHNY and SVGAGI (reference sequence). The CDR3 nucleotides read TGTGCCAGCAGCCGAGACGAGCATACGCAGTATTTT. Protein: CASSRDEHTQYF.

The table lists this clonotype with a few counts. CDR3 nucleotide sequence: TGTGCCAGCAGCTTGCCTCGGGGGGGGCTGGATGAGCAGTTCTTC. This codes for CASSLPRGGLDEQFF. J is TRBJ2-1 and V is TRBV5-6, with 8 bases matching TRBD2. The length of the CDR3 is 15 residues. V dropped 1 base and J dropped 8; count of bases not matched to a gene: 8. Germline lookup yields CDR1 SGHDT and CDR2 YYEEEE.

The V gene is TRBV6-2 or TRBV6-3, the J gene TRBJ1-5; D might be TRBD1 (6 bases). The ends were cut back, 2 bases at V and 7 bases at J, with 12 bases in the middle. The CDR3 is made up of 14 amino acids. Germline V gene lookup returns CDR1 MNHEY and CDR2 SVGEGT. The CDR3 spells CASSYVGAWQPQHF. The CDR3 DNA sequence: TGTGCCAGCAGTTACGTGGGGGCTTGGCAGCCCCAGCATTTT.

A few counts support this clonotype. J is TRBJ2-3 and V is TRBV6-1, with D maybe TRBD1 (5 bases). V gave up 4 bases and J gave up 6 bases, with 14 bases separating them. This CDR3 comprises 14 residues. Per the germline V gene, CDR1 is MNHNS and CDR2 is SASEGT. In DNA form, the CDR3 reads TGTGCCAGCAGTGGGGGCTACCACAGGGATACGCAGTATTTT. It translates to CASSGGYHRDTQYF.

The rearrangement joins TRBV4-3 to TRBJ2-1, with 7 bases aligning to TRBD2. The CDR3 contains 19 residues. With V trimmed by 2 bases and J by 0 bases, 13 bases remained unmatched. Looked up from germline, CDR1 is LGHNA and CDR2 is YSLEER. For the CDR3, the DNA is TGCGCCAGCAGCCAACTTCAATTATTGTCGGGGGGCTCCTACAATGAGCAGTTCTTC. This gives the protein CASSQLQLLSGGSYNEQFF.

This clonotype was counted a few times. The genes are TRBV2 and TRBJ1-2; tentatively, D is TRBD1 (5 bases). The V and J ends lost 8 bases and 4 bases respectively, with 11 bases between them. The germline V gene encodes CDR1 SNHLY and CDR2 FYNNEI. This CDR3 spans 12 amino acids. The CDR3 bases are TGTGCCAGCCGCGAGGGGATCTATGGCTACACCTTC. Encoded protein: CASREGIYGYTF. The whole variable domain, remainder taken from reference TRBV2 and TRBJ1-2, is EPEVTQTPSHQVTQMGQEVILRCVPISNHLYFYWYRQILGQKVEFLVSFYNNEISEKSEIFDDQFSVERPDGSNFTLKIRSTKLEDSAMYFCASREGIYGYTFGSGTRLTVV.